A single sample gave rise to the 32 T cell receptor beta chains below, sequenced in a study of cytomegalovirus exposure and HLA in healthy donors. Measured with immunoSEQ multiplex PCR; TCRdb has only the in-frame clones, and not every one. This table has a few hundred thousand clones, 86% appearing once. Sequencing used PBMCs. The receptors originated from a woman under 30 in good health and CMV-seronegative.

The CDR3 nucleotides are TGTGCCATCAGTGAGGCCGGGACAGGGGGTGAAAAACTGTTTTTT. Protein product: CAISEAGTGGEKLFF. V gene TRBV10-3 combines with J gene TRBJ1-4, with 11 bases that match TRBD1. V dropped 2 bases and J dropped 7; count of bases not matched to a gene: 3. This CDR3 has 15 amino acids. Germline V CDR1 and CDR2: ENHRY, SYGVKD.

In its sample, this clone was seen once. V and J are TRBV4-2 and TRBJ1-3; D gene ambiguous. The CDR3 has 15 amino acids. The V and J ends lost 0 bases and 9 bases respectively, with 15 bases between them. Germline V gene lookup returns CDR1 LGHNA and CDR2 YNFKEQ. This CDR3 reads CASSQDTSSVGTIYF. The CDR3 coding sequence is TGTGCCAGCAGCCAAGATACCAGTTCCGTTGGCACCATATATTTT.

The V gene is TRBV4-1, the J gene TRBJ1-2; TRBD1 matches at 9 bases. CDR3 length: 18 amino acids. V was clipped by 1 base and J by 2 bases; unmatched bases: 11. In germline, CDR1 is MGHRA, CDR2 YSYEKL. In DNA, the CDR3 is TGCGCCAGCAGCCAAGGATGGGGACAGGGAGGGGACAACTATGGCTACACCTTC. Its protein product is CASSQGWGQGGDNYGYTF.

The chain is built from TRBV4-3 and TRBJ2-7, with a weak D call TRBD1 (6 bases). Germline V CDR1 and CDR2: LGHNA, YSLEER. Trimming stripped 1 base from V and 7 bases from J, with 17 bases between. The CDR3 sequence is 15 residues long. CDR3 DNA sequence: TGCGCCAGCAGCCAAGGGGGTGGGGCAGGGGATGAGCAGTACTTC. This translates into CASSQGGGAGDEQYF.

This clone was seen once. The rearrangement joins TRBV2 to TRBJ2-7, with TRBD1 matching 7 bases. V lost 6 bases to trimming and J lost 4 bases; unmatched junction nucleotides: 6. Germline loops: CDR1 SNHLY, CDR2 FYNNEI. This CDR3 is 13 amino acids long. The CDR3 DNA reads as TGTGCCAGCAGGGATGACAGGGTTTACGAGCAGTACTTC. Translating it yields CASRDDRVYEQYF. Full variable domain (missing parts from reference TRBV2 and TRBJ2-7): EPEVTQTPSHQVTQMGQEVILRCVPISNHLYFYWYRQILGQKVEFLVSFYNNEISEKSEIFDDQFSVERPDGSNFTLKIRSTKLEDSAMYFCASRDDRVYEQYFGPGTRLTVT.

The CDR3 nucleotides read TGTGCCAGCAGCGTAATCGGGGGTGGAGGCTACACCTTC. This sequence encodes CASSVIGGGGYTF. This chain links TRBV9 with TRBJ1-2, with D perhaps TRBD1 (5 bases). The ends were cut back, 1 base at V and 8 bases at J, with 12 bases in the middle. CDR3 length: 13 amino acids. CDR1 SGDLS and CDR2 YYNGEE come from the germline V gene. Combining the CDR3 with reference TRBV9 and TRBJ1-2 gives the whole variable domain DSGVTQTPKHLITATGQRVTLRCSPRSGDLSVYWYQQSLDQGLQFLIQYYNGEERAKGNILERFSAQQFPDLHSELNLSSLELGDSALYFCASSVIGGGGYTFGSGTRLTVV.

The chain combines TRBV7-8 with TRBJ2-4; 8 bases match TRBD1. Trimming cost V 1 base and J 8 bases; bases outside gene matches: 4. The CDR3 sequence is 14 residues long. Germline CDR1 SGHVS, CDR2 FQNEAQ. CDR3 sequence reads: CASSLGRGQHIQYF. DNA of the CDR3: TGTGCCAGCAGCTTAGGCAGGGGGCAGCACATTCAGTACTTC. Full variable domain (remainder filled in from reference TRBV7-8 and TRBJ2-4): GAGVSQSPRYKVAKRGQDVALRCDPISGHVSLFWYQQALGQGPEFLTYFQNEAQLDKSGLPSDRFFAERPEGSVSTLKIQRTQQEDSAVYLCASSLGRGQHIQYFGAGTRLSVL.

The chain recombines TRBV18 with TRBJ1-4, with D possibly TRBD1 on 5 matching bases. Germline V gene lookup returns CDR1 KGHSH and CDR2 LQKENI. V was cut by 0 bases and J by 8 bases, with 13 bases left in between. The CDR3 spans 15 residues. CDR3 nucleotides: TGTGCCAGCTCACCACCCGACAGAGGATGGGAAAAACTGTTTTTT. Translated: CASSPPDRGWEKLFF.

This clone was counted only a few times. The rearrangement joins TRBV28 to TRBJ1-2; D ambiguous. Between the trimmed V and J ends, which lost 2 bases and 4 bases, there was a span of 17 bases. Germline V gene lookup returns CDR1 MDHEN and CDR2 SYDVKM. CDR3 length: 16 residues. This chain's CDR3 is CASSLAPQESTYGYTF. CDR3 DNA: TGTGCCAGCAGTTTAGCCCCCCAGGAATCAACCTATGGCTACACCTTC.

The genes are TRBV10-3 and TRBJ1-4; a weak D match, TRBD1 (5 bases). Germline V gene lookup returns CDR1 ENHRY and CDR2 SYGVKD. Deletions cut 2 bases from V and 0 bases from J, with 7 bases between. This CDR3 has 15 residues. The CDR3 sequence is CAISERTSTNEKLFF. CDR3 sequence (DNA): TGTGCCATCAGTGAGCGGACATCAACTAATGAAAAACTGTTTTTT.

This chain connects TRBV18 to TRBJ2-7; 10 bases are shared with TRBD2. The V and J ends lost 6 bases and 2 bases, in that order; junction bases with no gene match: 7. Germline-derived CDR1 and CDR2 are KGHSH and LQKENI. The CDR3 length is 15 residues. As DNA, the CDR3 is TGTGCCAGCTCGCGACTAGCGGGCGACACCTACGAGCAGTACTTC. This encodes CASSRLAGDTYEQYF.

V is TRBV29-1 and J is TRBJ2-1; the D gene is possibly TRBD1 (6 bases). The CDR3 is 13 residues long. V was clipped by 5 bases and J by 15 bases, with 23 bases between them. The germline gives CDR1 SQVTM, CDR2 ANQGSEA. CDR3 residues: CSVLRVGHMMSFF. CDR3 DNA: TGCAGCGTTTTAAGGGTGGGACATATGATGTCGTTCTTC.

This clone was seen once. The chain couples TRBV5-1 to TRBJ2-1; no firm D call. The CDR3 is 15 amino acids. Germline CDR1 is SGHRS and CDR2 is YFSETQ. The germline V and J ends were trimmed by 6 bases and 0 bases, with 13 bases remaining between them. DNA for the CDR3: TGCGCCAGCACGGTGTCACCGGGCTCCTACAATGAGCAGTTCTTC. Translated: CASTVSPGSYNEQFF.

The rearrangement uses TRBV2 and TRBJ1-1, with TRBD1 as a possible D gene (6 bases). Germline lookup yields CDR1 SNHLY and CDR2 FYNNEI. This CDR3 has 14 amino acids. V lost 2 bases and J lost 7, with 14 bases in between. The CDR3 DNA follows: TGTGCCAGCAGTGAATGGGAGGGGGTGGGTGAAGCTTTCTTT. Translating gives CASSEWEGVGEAFF.

The rearrangement links TRBV7-2 to TRBJ2-5, with D maybe TRBD2 (5 bases). V was cut by 5 bases and J by 5 bases, with 9 bases left in between. The CDR3 runs to 12 residues. Germline V gives CDR1 SGHTA, CDR2 FQGNSA. The DNA for the CDR3 is TGTGCCAGCAGCACGGACTTTGAGACCCAGTACTTC. Protein sequence: CASSTDFETQYF.

This clone was observed once. The CDR3 sequence: CASTIRGPQHF. DNA of the CDR3: TGTGCCAGCACTATCCGGGGGCCCCAGCATTTT. The chain joins TRBV28 to TRBJ1-5; no firm D call. The germline V gene encodes CDR1 MDHEN and CDR2 SYDVKM. The CDR3 is made up of 11 amino acids. The ends were cut back, 7 bases at V and 9 bases at J, with 10 bases in the middle.

This clone showed up just a few times. The same CDR3 is also encoded by other DNA sequences in this sample. The chain recombines TRBV5-1 with TRBJ2-7; no firm D call. Germline CDR1 reads SGHRS; CDR2 reads YFSETQ. This CDR3 region has 13 residues. The ends were cut back, 0 bases at V and 0 bases at J, with 4 bases in the middle. The CDR3 DNA follows: TGCGCCAGCAGCTTGGGGAGCTCCTACGAGCAGTACTTC. Its translation is CASSLGSSYEQYF.

In DNA, the CDR3 is TGTGCCAGCAGTGGACTAGCAGATACGCAGTATTTT. This gives the protein CASSGLADTQYF. The J gene is TRBJ2-3, the V gene TRBV25-1; D is possibly TRBD2 (6 bases). Trimming cost V 4 bases and J 4 bases, with 6 bases left between them. Germline V gives CDR1 MGHDK, CDR2 SYGVNS. The CDR3 is 12 amino acids.

This sequence joins TRBV2 and TRBJ2-1; 12 bases align to TRBD2. The CDR3 totals 13 residues. CDR1 is SNHLY and CDR2 is FYNNEI in the germline V gene. The J segment lost 10 bases and the V segment lost 4 bases, leaving 2 bases of the junction unmatched. Here the CDR3 DNA reads TGTGCCAGCAGTGTGGGACTAGCGGGCGAGCAGTTCTTC. Its protein is CASSVGLAGEQFF.

The chain employs TRBV7-9 and TRBJ2-7, with D perhaps TRBD2 (5 bases). Looked up from germline, CDR1 is SEHNR and CDR2 is FQNEAQ (reference sequence). The CDR3 is 13 amino acids. Trimming took 3 bases from V and 6 from J, leaving 12 bases between them. CDR3 bases: TGTGCCAGCAGCTTCGGGGTACCTCGCGAGCAGTACTTC. Translation: CASSFGVPREQYF. Full variable domain (outside the CDR3, taken from reference TRBV7-9 and TRBJ2-7): DTGVSQNPRHKITKRGQNVTFRCDPISEHNRLYWYRQTLGQGPEFLTYFQNEAQLEKSRLLSDRFSAERPKGSFSTLEIQRTEQGDSAMYLCASSFGVPREQYFGPGTRLTVT.

The chain employs TRBV7-2 and TRBJ2-7; D possibly corresponds to TRBD2 (6 bases). CDR3 length: 14 residues. Germline V gene lookup returns CDR1 SGHTA and CDR2 FQGNSA. V lost 5 bases to trimming and J lost 1 base, with 12 bases between them. Here the CDR3 reads CASSPLLASYEQYF. The CDR3 DNA reads as TGTGCCAGCAGCCCCCTACTAGCTTCCTACGAGCAGTACTTC.

V gene TRBV9 combines with J gene TRBJ2-7; 13 nucleotides line up with TRBD2. From germline, CDR1 is SGDLS and CDR2 YYNGEE. CDR3 length: 18 amino acids. V dropped 0 bases and J dropped 3; count of bases not matched to a gene: 9. The CDR3 protein is CASSVAAGTSGTYYEQYF. In DNA form, the CDR3 reads TGTGCCAGCAGCGTAGCAGCAGGGACTAGCGGGACTTACTACGAGCAGTACTTC.

V usage is TRBV28 and J usage is TRBJ1-2; 7 nucleotides match TRBD1. Per the germline V gene, CDR1 is MDHEN and CDR2 is SYDVKM. The trim removed 5 bases at V and 6 bases at J, leaving 15 bases unmatched. The CDR3 is 16 amino acids. Written as DNA, the CDR3 is TGTGCCAGCAGTGTTCCGGGGACAGCTGAAAGGCATGGCTACACCTTC. Its translation is CASSVPGTAERHGYTF.

The CDR3 nucleotides are TGTGCCAGTAGTATTAGGAGGGGTCCAAACTATGGCTACACCTTC. This encodes CASSIRRGPNYGYTF. This chain connects TRBV19 to TRBJ1-2, with a possible D match to TRBD1 (5 bases). Germline CDR1 reads LNHDA; CDR2 reads SQIVND (reference sequence). The CDR3 extends over 15 amino acids. Trimming removed 3 bases from V and 2 bases from J, with 13 bases in between.

The chain joins TRBV5-4 to TRBJ2-7; TRBD2 agrees at 8 bases. The CDR3 length is 14 residues. Germline V gene data show CDR1 as SGHNT and CDR2 as YYREEE (reference sequence). The V segment lost 1 base and the J segment 4 bases; nucleotides outside the gene matches: 4. DNA for the CDR3: TGTGCCAGCAGCTTGAAGGCTAGCGGGTACGAGCAGTACTTC. This translates into CASSLKASGYEQYF.

The rearrangement uses TRBV5-4 and TRBJ1-2, with 9 bases lining up with TRBD1. V lost 0 bases and J lost 4; bases outside the gene matches: 4. CDR3 length equals 15 residues. Germline assignment: CDR1 SGHNT and CDR2 YYREEE (reference sequence). In DNA, the CDR3 is TGTGCCAGCAGCTTGGTTGGGACAGGGACCTATGGCTACACCTTC. Protein sequence: CASSLVGTGTYGYTF.

The chain uses TRBV9 and TRBJ2-3; tentative D call: TRBD2 (5 bases). CDR3 length: 15 amino acids. V was cut by 0 bases and J by 4 bases, with 12 bases left in between. Germline lookup yields CDR1 SGDLS and CDR2 YYNGEE. Here the CDR3 DNA reads TGTGCCAGCAGCGTAGCTGGGGAGATTGCAGATACGCAGTATTTT. It codes for CASSVAGEIADTQYF.

V is TRBV7-9 and J is TRBJ2-3; 9 bases match TRBD2. This CDR3 is 17 amino acids long. J gave up 6 bases and V 1 base, and 11 bases lay outside the gene matches. Germline V gene sequence: CDR1 SEHNR, CDR2 FQNEAQ (reference sequence). The CDR3 spells CASSLGPISGRGDTQYF. The CDR3 DNA reads as TGTGCCAGCAGCTTAGGCCCAATTAGCGGGAGAGGCGATACGCAGTATTTT.

This clone was seen a handful of times. The genes are TRBV28 and TRBJ1-2; the match to TRBD1 covers 7 bases. The CDR3 is 15 amino acids. Germline lookup yields CDR1 MDHEN and CDR2 SYDVKM. Trimming cost V 4 bases and J 0 bases; bases outside gene matches: 5. CDR3 loop: CASSSSTGSNYGYTF. The CDR3 DNA follows: TGTGCCAGCAGTTCGTCGACAGGGTCTAACTATGGCTACACCTTC.

This sequence joins TRBV28 and TRBJ1-1, with a tentative D call TRBD1 (5 bases). Per the germline V gene, CDR1 is MDHEN and CDR2 is SYDVKM. Trimming pared 3 bases from V and 1 base from J, leaving 12 bases between. This CDR3 contains 15 residues. The CDR3 DNA is TGTGCCAGCAGTTTCTGGGACTTGAGGAACACTGAAGCTTTCTTT. Encoded protein: CASSFWDLRNTEAFF.

The J gene is TRBJ2-7, the V gene TRBV28; 9 bases map to TRBD2. The CDR3 consists of 15 residues. From germline, CDR1 is MDHEN and CDR2 SYDVKM. V trimming: 6 bases; J trimming: 0 bases; junction bases outside the gene matches: 6. The CDR3 sequence: CASRFSGRSSYEQYF. The CDR3 region has the DNA TGTGCCAGCAGGTTTAGCGGGAGAAGCTCCTACGAGCAGTACTTC.

The CDR3 nucleotides are TGCAGTGCTCCTATTAGGAGTGAGCAGTTCTTC. Its protein product is CSAPIRSEQFF. The chain combines TRBV20-1 with TRBJ2-1; the D is unclear. V gave up 5 bases and J gave up 9 bases, with 11 bases separating them. Germline assignment: CDR1 DFQATT and CDR2 SNEGSKA (reference sequence). The CDR3 sequence is 11 residues long.